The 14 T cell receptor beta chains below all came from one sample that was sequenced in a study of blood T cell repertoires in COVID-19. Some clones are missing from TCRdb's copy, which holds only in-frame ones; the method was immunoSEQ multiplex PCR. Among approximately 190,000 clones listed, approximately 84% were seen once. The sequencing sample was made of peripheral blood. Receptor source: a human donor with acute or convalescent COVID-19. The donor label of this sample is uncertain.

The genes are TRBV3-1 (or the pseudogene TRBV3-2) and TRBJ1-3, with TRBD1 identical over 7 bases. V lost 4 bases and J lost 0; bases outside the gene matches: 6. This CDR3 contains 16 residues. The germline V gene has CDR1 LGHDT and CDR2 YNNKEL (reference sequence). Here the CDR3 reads CASSPWTGSSGNTIYF. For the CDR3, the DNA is TGTGCCAGCAGCCCATGGACAGGAAGCTCTGGAAACACCATATATTTT.

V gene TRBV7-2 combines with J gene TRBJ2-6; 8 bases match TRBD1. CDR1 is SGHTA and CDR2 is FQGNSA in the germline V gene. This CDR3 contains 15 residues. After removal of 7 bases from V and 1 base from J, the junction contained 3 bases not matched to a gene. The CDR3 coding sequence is TGTGCCAGCACCCGGACAGGGTCTGGGGCCAACGTCCTGACTTTC. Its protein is CASTRTGSGANVLTF.

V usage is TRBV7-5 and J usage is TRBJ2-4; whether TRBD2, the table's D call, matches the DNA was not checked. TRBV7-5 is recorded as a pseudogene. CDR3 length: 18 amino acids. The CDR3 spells CVRSLLAGAGEAKNIQYF. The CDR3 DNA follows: TGTGTCAGAAGCTTACTAGCGGGAGCGGGGGAGGCCAAAAACATTCAGTACTTC.

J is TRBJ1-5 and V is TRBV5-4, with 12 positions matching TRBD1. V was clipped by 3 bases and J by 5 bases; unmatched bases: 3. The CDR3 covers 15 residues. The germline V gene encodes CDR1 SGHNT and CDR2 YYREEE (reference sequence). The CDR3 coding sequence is TGTGCCAGCAGCTCCGGGACAGGGGGCGATCAGCCCCAGCATTTT. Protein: CASSSGTGGDQPQHF.

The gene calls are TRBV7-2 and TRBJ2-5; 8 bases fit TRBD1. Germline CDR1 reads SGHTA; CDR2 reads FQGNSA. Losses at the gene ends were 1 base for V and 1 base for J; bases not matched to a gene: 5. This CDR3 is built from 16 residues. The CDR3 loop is CASSLEQGARQETQYF. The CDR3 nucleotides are TGTGCCAGCAGCTTAGAGCAGGGGGCGCGCCAAGAGACCCAGTACTTC.

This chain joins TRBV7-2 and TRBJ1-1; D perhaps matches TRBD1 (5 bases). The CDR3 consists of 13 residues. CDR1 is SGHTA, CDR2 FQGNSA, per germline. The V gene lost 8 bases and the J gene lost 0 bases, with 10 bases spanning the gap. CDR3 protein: CASCQGMNTEAFF. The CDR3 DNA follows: TGTGCCAGCTGCCAGGGAATGAACACTGAAGCTTTCTTT.

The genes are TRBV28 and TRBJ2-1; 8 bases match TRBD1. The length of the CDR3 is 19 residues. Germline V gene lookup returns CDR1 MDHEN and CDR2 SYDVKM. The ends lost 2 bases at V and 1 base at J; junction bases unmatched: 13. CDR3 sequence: CASSLMIIRTGLSYNEQFF. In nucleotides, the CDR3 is TGTGCCAGCAGTTTAATGATCATAAGGACAGGGCTTTCCTACAATGAGCAGTTCTTC.

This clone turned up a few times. CDR3 loop: CASSLRQGEYGYTF. In DNA, the CDR3 is TGCGCCAGCAGCCTCCGACAGGGGGAATATGGCTACACCTTC. The chain employs TRBV5-1 and TRBJ1-2; TRBD1 aligns across 9 bases. The CDR3 is 14 residues long. The trim removed 4 bases at V and 5 bases at J, leaving 6 bases unmatched. CDR1 and CDR2 (germline): SGHRS, YFSETQ.

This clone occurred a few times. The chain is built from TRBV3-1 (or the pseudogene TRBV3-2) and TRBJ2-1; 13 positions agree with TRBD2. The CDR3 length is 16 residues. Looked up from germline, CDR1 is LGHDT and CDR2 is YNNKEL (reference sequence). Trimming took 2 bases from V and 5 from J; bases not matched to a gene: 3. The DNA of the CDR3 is TGTGCCAGCAGCCAACGGACTAGCGGGGGACACAATGAGCAGTTCTTC. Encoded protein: CASSQRTSGGHNEQFF.

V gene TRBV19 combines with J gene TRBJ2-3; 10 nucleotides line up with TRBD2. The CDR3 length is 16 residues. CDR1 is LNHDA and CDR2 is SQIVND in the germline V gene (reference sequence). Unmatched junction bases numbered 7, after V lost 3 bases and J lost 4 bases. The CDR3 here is CASSIITSGTADTQYF. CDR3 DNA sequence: TGTGCCAGTAGTATTATCACTAGCGGGACCGCAGATACGCAGTATTTT. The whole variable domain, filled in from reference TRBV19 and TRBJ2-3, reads DGGITQSPKYLFRKEGQNVTLSCEQNLNHDAMYWYRQDPGQGLRLIYYSQIVNDFQKGDIAEGYSVSREKKESFPLTVTSAQKNPTAFYLCASSIITSGTADTQYFGPGTRLTVL.

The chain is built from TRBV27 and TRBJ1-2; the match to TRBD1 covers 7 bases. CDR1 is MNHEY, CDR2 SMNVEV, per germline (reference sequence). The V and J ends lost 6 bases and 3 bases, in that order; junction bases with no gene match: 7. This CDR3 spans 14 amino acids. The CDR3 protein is CASRKTGTDYGYTF. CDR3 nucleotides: TGTGCCAGCAGGAAAACCGGGACAGACTATGGCTACACCTTC.

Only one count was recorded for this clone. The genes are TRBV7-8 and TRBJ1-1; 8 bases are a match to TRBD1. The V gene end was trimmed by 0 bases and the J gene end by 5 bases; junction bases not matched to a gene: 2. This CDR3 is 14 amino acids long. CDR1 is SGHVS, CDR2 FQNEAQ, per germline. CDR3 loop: CASSLAQGGTEAFF. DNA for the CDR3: TGTGCCAGCAGCTTAGCACAGGGGGGAACTGAAGCTTTCTTT.

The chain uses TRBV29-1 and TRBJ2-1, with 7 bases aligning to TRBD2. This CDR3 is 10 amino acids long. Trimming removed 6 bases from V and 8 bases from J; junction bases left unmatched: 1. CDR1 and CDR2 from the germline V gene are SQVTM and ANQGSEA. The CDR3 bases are TGCAGCGTGGGGAGGGATGAGCAGTTCTTC. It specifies CSVGRDEQFF.

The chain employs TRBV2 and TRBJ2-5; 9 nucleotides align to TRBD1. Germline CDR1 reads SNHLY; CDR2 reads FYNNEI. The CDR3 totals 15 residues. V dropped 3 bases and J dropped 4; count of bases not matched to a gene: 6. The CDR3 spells CASSELRTGAETQYF. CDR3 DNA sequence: TGTGCCAGCAGTGAGCTGCGGACAGGGGCAGAGACCCAGTACTTC. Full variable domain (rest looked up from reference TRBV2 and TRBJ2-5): EPEVTQTPSHQVTQMGQEVILRCVPISNHLYFYWYRQILGQKVEFLVSFYNNEISEKSEIFDDQFSVERPDGSNFTLKIRSTKLEDSAMYFCASSELRTGAETQYFGPGTRLLVL.